This T cell receptor (beta chain) was sequenced during a study of T cells in localized non-small cell lung cancer. Notes on the study in general: The study found T cell clonality highest in uninvolved adjacent lung, above tumor.

V shed 0 bases, J shed 5 bases, and the junction held 9 bases outside the gene matches. This CDR3 has 16 amino acids. In germline, CDR1 is MNHEY, CDR2 SVGAGI. The method was immunoSEQ multiplex PCR; TCRdb's version includes in-frame clones alone and lacks a portion of them. The data contain roughly 30,000 clones, roughly 90% of them singletons. On this clone: What it recognizes is unknown.

This clonotype was obtained from a woman aged 35-70 years with stage III lung adenocarcinoma. The chain couples TRBV6-5 to TRBJ2-7; TRBD2 aligns across 8 bases. Material: peripheral blood mononuclear cells, obtained before any cancer treatment. The CDR3 DNA reads TGTGCCAGCAGTTACTCCCCTCGAGCGGGAGAGCACGAGCAGTACTTC. Amino acids: CASSYSPRAGEHEQYF.